Below are 6 T cell receptor beta chains sequenced from a single sample in a study of T cell repertoires in cytomegalovirus infection. TCRdb re-analysed the reads in MiXCR, keeping a single row per CDR3 protein. The sample has a few hundred thousand distinct CDR3 sequences; 15% to 20% are singletons. Input material: PBMCs. Receptors were obtained from a human donor in good health (CMV status not recorded). Some clones in this sample may be carry-over from other donors' samples.

V gene TRBV6-1 combines with J gene TRBJ2-5, with TRBD1 identical over 7 bases. Germline loops: CDR1 MNHNS, CDR2 SASEGT. The CDR3 length is 14 residues. The trim removed 5 bases at V and 7 bases at J, leaving 10 bases unmatched. The CDR3, as DNA: TGTGCCAGCAGTCGACAGGGCGAGGGATGGACCCAGTACTTC. This sequence encodes CASSRQGEGWTQYF.

This clonotype was seen ten or more times. The chain has TRBV19 and TRBJ2-1; 11 positions match TRBD2. The J segment lost 1 base and the V segment lost 10 bases, leaving 6 bases of the junction unmatched. CDR3 length: 15 residues. CDR1 and CDR2 (germline): LNHDA, SQIVND (reference sequence). The CDR3 sequence is CATQTSGDSYNEQFF. CDR3 DNA sequence: TGTGCCACTCAGACTAGCGGGGATTCCTACAATGAGCAGTTCTTC.

This clonotype was detected many times. The gene calls are TRBV25-1 and TRBJ2-3; maybe TRBD1 (6 bases). The germline CDR1 and CDR2 sequences are MGHDK and SYGVNS. The CDR3 spans 13 residues. Trimming stripped 4 bases from V and 4 bases from J, with 9 bases between. The CDR3 protein is CASSGRGADTQYF. The CDR3 DNA is TGTGCCAGCAGTGGCAGGGGAGCAGATACGCAGTATTTT.

This clonotype came up many times. The chain joins TRBV4-1 to TRBJ2-1; TRBD1 or TRBD2 may be the D gene (5 bases each). The CDR3 spans 16 residues. The germline V gene has CDR1 MGHRA and CDR2 YSYEKL. The germline V and J ends were trimmed by 1 base and 0 bases, with 10 bases remaining between them. CDR3 bases: TGCGCCAGCAGCCAAGGCGAGGGGAGCTCCTACAATGAGCAGTTCTTC. Protein sequence: CASSQGEGSSYNEQFF.

This clonotype has more than one count but fewer than ten. V usage is TRBV2 and J usage is TRBJ1-5, with TRBD1 identical over 9 bases. Germline V CDR1 and CDR2: SNHLY, FYNNEI. This CDR3 has 15 amino acids. V trimming: 5 bases; J trimming: 5 bases; junction bases outside the gene matches: 7. The CDR3 sequence is CASSPGQGFHQPQHF. CDR3 in DNA: TGTGCCAGCAGTCCGGGACAGGGATTTCATCAGCCCCAGCATTTT.

This chain connects TRBV6-6 to TRBJ1-5, with a weak D call TRBD1 (6 bases). The CDR3 is made up of 15 amino acids. V lost 3 bases to trimming and J lost 1 base, with 10 bases between them. Germline V gene data show CDR1 as MNHNY and CDR2 as SVGAGI (reference sequence). CDR3 residues: CASSYTGASNQPQHF. In DNA, the CDR3 is TGTGCCAGCAGTTATACGGGGGCGAGCAATCAGCCCCAGCATTTT.